This is a list of T cell receptor beta chains from one sample in a study of T cell changes during pregnancy in multiple sclerosis. The data were produced by immunoSEQ multiplex PCR, yet TCRdb's version contains in-frame clones alone and is incomplete. In the table there are tens of thousands of clones, 92% of which are singletons. Specimen: CD4+ T cells from peripheral blood mononuclear cells, collected in the second trimester of pregnancy. The origin of the receptors is a female donor with multiple sclerosis, enrolled in a pregnancy study. CDR3s include the opening cysteine and the closing phenylalanine or tryptophan. Size values are once, few and many counts, or a class for expanded clones, and some rows have none.

V gene,clone size,CDR3 protein
TRBV10-3,-,CAISESGGGETQYF
TRBV30,-,CAWKEGPSSYEQYF
TRBV9,-,CASSAGQVENTIYF
TRBV5-1,-,CASSLSKGGAEKLFF
TRBV5-4,-,CASSAPRGSGLYNEQFF
TRBV15,-,CATRRGGLYNEQFF
TRBV27,-,CASSPTVGWGHYEQYF
TRBV18,-,CASSRTGVAKNIQYF
TRBV11-2,once,CASSPTGTGGGGYTF
TRBV15,-,CATSRADTGNTIYF
TRBV4-1,-,CASSLMGADNEQFF
TRBV5-1,-,CASSLFGRAADTQYF
TRBV11-2,-,CASSTSGHSYEQYF
TRBV5-1,-,CASTGGTYEQYF
TRBV5-1,-,CASSFGLAGGGNVNNEQFF
TRBV19,-,CASSWTGGHYGYTF
TRBV20-1,-,CSAISGHEQYF
TRBV9,-,CASSPSIVILLDEQFF
TRBV7-8,-,CASSGGVTGGAYETQYF
TRBV11-2,once,CASSLPNTLAVSQETQYF
TRBV9,-,CASSMTGTNYGYTF
TRBV6-1,-,CASSVNGANTEAFF
TRBV4-2,-,CASSQDVGTGGSYEQYF
TRBV5-1,-,CASSPTSGSYEQYF
TRBV19,-,CAVGPLGHQPQHF
TRBV5-1,-,CASSLRQAEGYTF
TRBV18,-,CASSRVRGQGKTGELFF
TRBV6-5,-,CASSYFGGDYYGYTF
TRBV11-2,-,CASSQGRSGELFF
TRBV5-1,-,CASHDPGTGVGGYTF
TRBV27,-,CASSLGARDRDQNEKLFF
TRBV7-9,few,CASTLSSGTLGSEAFF
TRBV2,-,CASSTPTEVNSPLHF
TRBV19,once,CASSIKGRGARYQPQHF
TRBV19,-,CASSMPGGATGELFF
TRBV5-1,once,CASSLRPPGTGEDYTF
TRBV7-8,-,CASSGLAGWAEQFF
TRBV5-1,-,CASSAGTSGREETQYF
TRBV10-3,-,CAISQGQGINSPLHF
TRBV5-1,-,CASSSFPKDSHGYTF
TRBV2,-,CASRDRGHEQYF
TRBV13,-,CASSLGSGMNSPLHF
TRBV28,-,CASSLQGRSSYEQYF
TRBV19,-,CASRFSGTSGGIEQFF
TRBV19,few,CASSIGTGELFF